The 16 T cell receptor beta chains reported below all come from one sample, sequenced in a study of T cells in Graves' hyperthyroidism and ophthalmopathy (dated by TCRdb to about 2019). The library was obtained by multiplex PCR. Sequencing was carried out with an Illumina HiSeq 2000. TCR beta CDR3 regions were amplified from RNA transcripts. A first-round RT-PCR of the TCR CDR3 used the HTBI primer set with the Qiagen OneStep RT-PCR kit. TCRdb handled the public reads itself, with Q25 trimming in fastp and clone calling in MiXCR, and kept productive beta chains. Rows with a matching CDR3 protein are joined into one entry that keeps the most common DNA and genes. This sample has approximately 530,000 distinct CDR3 sequences in its table, and just under 20% of those were observed once. The ten largest clones add up to approximately 48% of the sample. Specimen: blood. The receptors derive from a man aged 35-49 years with Graves' ophthalmopathy.

This clonotype has a count of ten or more. CDR3 amino acids: CASSFGGGSSYEQYF. CDR3 nucleotides: TGCGCCAGCAGCTTCGGCGGGGGGTCAAGCTACGAGCAGTACTTC. This chain connects TRBV5-1 to TRBJ2-7; 8 nucleotides line up with TRBD2. Trimming at V came to 2 bases and at J to 3 bases, leaving 7 bases not matched to a gene. In germline, CDR1 is SGHRS, CDR2 YFSETQ. This CDR3 comprises 15 residues.

There are a few counts of this clonotype. This sequence may be a read error, since a much larger clone differs from it by one base. This chain links TRBV6-2 or TRBV6-3 with TRBJ1-1, with D tentatively TRBD1 (6 bases). The CDR3 length is 14 residues. From germline, CDR1 is MNHEY and CDR2 SVGEGT. The DNA of the CDR3 is TGTGCCTCGCGTTTGGGGGCCGCACACACTGAAGCTCTCTTT. This codes for CASRLGAAHTEALF.

The chain carries TRBV2 and TRBJ2-2, with D uncertain. Trimming took 5 bases from V and 5 from J, leaving 9 bases between them. The length of the CDR3 is 13 residues. CDR1 is SNHLY and CDR2 is FYNNEI in the germline V gene. The CDR3 nucleotides are TGTGCCAGCAGTATTATGGGAACCGGGGAGCTGTTTTTT. Translated, it gives CASSIMGTGELFF.

The chain is built from TRBV2 and TRBJ1-5; D uncertain. The CDR3 has 14 amino acids. V was clipped by 6 bases and J by 0 bases, with 9 bases between them. Germline lookup yields CDR1 SNHLY and CDR2 FYNNEI. The CDR3 bases are TGTGCCAGCAGGACATTTGATAGCAATCAGCCCCAGCATTTT. Translating gives CASRTFDSNQPQHF.

The chain is built from TRBV3-1 and TRBJ1-2; no firm D call. Looked up from germline, CDR1 is LGHDT and CDR2 is YNNKEL (reference sequence). Trimming took off 2 bases at V and 5 bases at J, with 18 bases between the two ends. The CDR3 contains 16 residues. CDR3 loop: CASSQPGAYNSYGYTF. CDR3 nucleotides: TGTGCCAGCAGCCAACCAGGCGCTTATAATTCGTATGGCTACACCTTC.

This clonotype appeared a few times. V is TRBV28 and J is TRBJ1-1; 7 nucleotides agree with TRBD1. Germline trimming cut 6 bases from V and 6 bases from J; bases unmatched to any gene: 13. The germline V gene has CDR1 MDHEN and CDR2 SYDVKM. The CDR3 consists of 15 residues. In nucleotides, the CDR3 is TGTGCCAGCAGGACCGCAGGGGGAGCGGCTGCTGAAGCTTTCTTT. It codes for CASRTAGGAAAEAFF.

On this clonotype: This may be a read error: a much more frequent sequence differs by one nucleotide. This rearrangement joins TRBV24-1 to TRBJ2-2; 11 bases match TRBD2. V was clipped by 10 bases and J by 6 bases; unmatched bases: 12. Germline V gives CDR1 KGHDR, CDR2 SFDVKD. The CDR3 has 16 amino acids. Here the CDR3 DNA reads TGTGCCACTCAAAGACCTAGCGGGAGGTTCGCCGGGGAGCTGTTTTTT. Residues: CATQRPSGRFAGELFF.

V and J are TRBV7-9 and TRBJ2-1, with 7 bases fitting TRBD1. V lost 4 bases and J lost 11; bases outside the gene matches: 2. Per germline, CDR1 SEHNR and CDR2 FQNEAQ (reference sequence). CDR3 length equals 11 residues. In DNA, the CDR3 is TGTGCCAGCAGCTGGGACAGACAGCAGTTCTTC. Protein product: CASSWDRQQFF.

A few counts support this clonotype. The chain employs TRBV2 and TRBJ1-5, with D perhaps matching TRBD1 (5 bases). Germline V gives CDR1 SNHLY, CDR2 FYNNEI. V lost 5 bases and J lost 3, with 11 bases in between. The CDR3 has 14 residues. The CDR3 DNA reads as TGTGCCAGCAGTTTAGGGGTCTTCAATCAGCCCCAGCATTTT. Translation: CASSLGVFNQPQHF.

The table lists this clonotype with a few counts. The chain uses TRBV24-1 and TRBJ2-1, with a tentative D call TRBD2 (5 bases). Trimming took off 4 bases at V and 0 bases at J, with 18 bases between the two ends. The CDR3 loop spans 18 amino acids. Germline V gene data show CDR1 as KGHDR and CDR2 as SFDVKD. The DNA for the CDR3 is TGTGCCACCAGTGACCCCAGGACTGGACCAAGCTCCTACAATGAGCAGTTCTTC. It encodes CATSDPRTGPSSYNEQFF.

The genes are TRBV20-1 and TRBJ2-3, with 9 nucleotides matching TRBD2. This CDR3 is 13 amino acids long. Germline CDR1 and CDR2: DFQATT and SNEGSKA (reference sequence). V shed 3 bases, J shed 7 bases, and the junction held 5 bases outside the gene matches. In nucleotides, the CDR3 is TGCAGTGCTAGCCGACTAGCGGCGAATACGCAGTATTTT. Protein product: CSASRLAANTQYF.

This clonotype was observed many times. The chain links TRBV2 to TRBJ2-2; maybe TRBD2 (5 bases). Germline V CDR1 and CDR2: SNHLY, FYNNEI. The germline V and J ends were trimmed by 7 bases and 3 bases, with 15 bases remaining between them. The CDR3 loop spans 15 amino acids. CDR3: CASNRGMVDTGELFF. CDR3 nucleotides: TGTGCCAGCAATCGGGGAATGGTGGACACCGGGGAGCTGTTTTTT. Full variable domain (remainder filled in from reference TRBV2 and TRBJ2-2): EPEVTQTPSHQVTQMGQEVILRCVPISNHLYFYWYRQILGQKVEFLVSFYNNEISEKSEIFDDQFSVERPDGSNFTLKIRSTKLEDSAMYFCASNRGMVDTGELFFGEGSRLTVL.

About this clonotype: A much larger clone sits a single nucleotide away, making a read error possible. V usage is TRBV6-2 or TRBV6-3 and J usage is TRBJ1-5; possibly TRBD1 for D (5 bases). This CDR3 spans 14 amino acids. Germline loops: CDR1 MNHEY, CDR2 SVGEGT. The CDR3 is CANSPGRSNQPQHF. For the CDR3, the DNA is TGTGCCAACAGTCCGGGGCGATCTAATCAGCCCCAGCATTTT.

The rearrangement joins TRBV2 to TRBJ2-3, with D possibly being TRBD2 (6 bases). CDR3 length equals 14 residues. Trimming stripped 8 bases from V and 3 bases from J, with 15 bases between. In germline, CDR1 is SNHLY, CDR2 FYNNEI. Here the CDR3 reads CASVLAGRTDTQYF. In DNA, the CDR3 is TGTGCCAGCGTACTAGCAGGCCGAACAGATACGCAGTATTTT.

This clonotype was detected a few times. The chain uses TRBV30 and TRBJ1-1; weak D call: TRBD1 (6 bases). This CDR3 is built from 13 residues. With 3 bases removed from V and 4 bases from J, the gap between germline ends came to 12 bases. Looked up from germline, CDR1 is GTSNPN and CDR2 is SVGIG (reference sequence). CDR3 bases: TGTGCCTGGAGAGGGGGGGTGGGCACTGAAGCTTTCTTT. Its translation: CAWRGGVGTEAFF.

This clonotype was detected many times. This chain connects TRBV27 to TRBJ2-1, with 9 nucleotides matching TRBD2. V trimming: 7 bases; J trimming: 9 bases; junction bases outside the gene matches: 7. Germline-derived CDR1 and CDR2 are MNHEY and SMNVEV (reference sequence). The CDR3 has 13 residues. CDR3 in amino acids: CASKASGKREQFF. In DNA, the CDR3 is TGTGCCAGCAAGGCTAGCGGGAAACGTGAGCAGTTCTTC.